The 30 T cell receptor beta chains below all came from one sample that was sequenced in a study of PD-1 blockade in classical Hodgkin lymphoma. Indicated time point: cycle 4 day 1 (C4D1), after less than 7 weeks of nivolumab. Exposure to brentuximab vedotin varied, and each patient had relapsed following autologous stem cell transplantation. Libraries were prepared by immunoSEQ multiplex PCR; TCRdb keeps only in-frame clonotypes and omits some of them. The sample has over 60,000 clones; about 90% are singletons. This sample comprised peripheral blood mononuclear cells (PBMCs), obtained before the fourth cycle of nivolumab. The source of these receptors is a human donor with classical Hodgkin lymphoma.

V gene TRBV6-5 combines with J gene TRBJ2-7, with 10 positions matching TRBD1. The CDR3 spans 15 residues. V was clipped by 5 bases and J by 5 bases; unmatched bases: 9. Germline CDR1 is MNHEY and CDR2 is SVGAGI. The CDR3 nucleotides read TGTGCCAGCAGTAAAGGACAGGGGGAACGGGACGAGCAGTACTTC. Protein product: CASSKGQGERDEQYF.

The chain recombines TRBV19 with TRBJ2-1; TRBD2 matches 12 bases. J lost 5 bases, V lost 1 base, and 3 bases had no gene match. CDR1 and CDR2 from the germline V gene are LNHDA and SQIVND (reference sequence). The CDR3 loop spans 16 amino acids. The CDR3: CASSIGRTSGDNEQFF. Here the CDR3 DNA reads TGTGCCAGTAGTATAGGGAGGACTAGCGGGGACAATGAGCAGTTCTTC.

The CDR3 coding sequence is TGTGCCAGCAGCCCTATCGGGGACAGCAGGTCACCCCTCCACTTT. The encoded protein is CASSPIGDSRSPLHF. The gene calls are TRBV9 and TRBJ1-6; 7 bases are shared with TRBD1. The germline gives CDR1 SGDLS, CDR2 YYNGEE. This CDR3 is built from 15 residues. Germline trimming cut 4 bases from V and 10 bases from J; bases unmatched to any gene: 11.

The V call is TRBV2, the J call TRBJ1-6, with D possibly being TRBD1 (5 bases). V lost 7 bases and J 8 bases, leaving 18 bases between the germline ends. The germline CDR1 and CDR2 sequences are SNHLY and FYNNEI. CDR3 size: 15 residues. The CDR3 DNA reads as TGTGCCAGCAAGTCAGGGACGTATGTGGATTCACCCCTCCACTTT. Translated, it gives CASKSGTYVDSPLHF.

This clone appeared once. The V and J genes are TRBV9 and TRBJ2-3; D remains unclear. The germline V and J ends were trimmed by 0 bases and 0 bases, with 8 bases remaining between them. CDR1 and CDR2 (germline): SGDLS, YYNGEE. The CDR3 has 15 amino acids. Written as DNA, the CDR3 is TGTGCCAGCAGCGTAGCCAGGTCTAGCACAGATACGCAGTATTTT. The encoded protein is CASSVARSSTDTQYF.

CDR3 nucleotide sequence: TGCGCCAGCAGCCAAGTACCCGGGGAGCTGTTTTTT. The encoded protein is CASSQVPGELFF. The genes are TRBV4-1 and TRBJ2-2; D not certain. CDR3 length: 12 amino acids. Germline assignment: CDR1 MGHRA and CDR2 YSYEKL. The V gene lost 1 base and the J gene lost 6 bases, with 3 bases spanning the gap.

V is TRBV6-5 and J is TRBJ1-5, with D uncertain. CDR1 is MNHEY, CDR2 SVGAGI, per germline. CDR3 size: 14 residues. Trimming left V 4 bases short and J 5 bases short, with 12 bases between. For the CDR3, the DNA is TGTGCCAGCAGTTTAGTGATCGGGGATCAGCCCCAGCATTTT. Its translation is CASSLVIGDQPQHF.

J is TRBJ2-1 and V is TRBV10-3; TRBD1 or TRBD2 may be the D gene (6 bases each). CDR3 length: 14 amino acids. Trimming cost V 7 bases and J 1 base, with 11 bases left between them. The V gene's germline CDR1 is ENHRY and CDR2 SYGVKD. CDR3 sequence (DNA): TGTGCCATCAACAGGGACTTATCCTACAATGAGCAGTTCTTC. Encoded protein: CAINRDLSYNEQFF.

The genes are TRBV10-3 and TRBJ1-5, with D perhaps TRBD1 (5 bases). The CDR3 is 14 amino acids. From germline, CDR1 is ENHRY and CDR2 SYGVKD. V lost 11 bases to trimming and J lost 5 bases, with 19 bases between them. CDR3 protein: CAVAQRIGDQPQHF. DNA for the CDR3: TGTGCCGTTGCCCAGAGGATAGGGGATCAGCCCCAGCATTTT.

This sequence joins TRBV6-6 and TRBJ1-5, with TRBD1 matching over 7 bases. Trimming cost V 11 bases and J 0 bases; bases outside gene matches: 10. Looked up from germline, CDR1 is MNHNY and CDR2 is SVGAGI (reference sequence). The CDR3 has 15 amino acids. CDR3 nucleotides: TGTGCCGGACAGGCCGGGACAGATAGCAATCAGCCCCAGCATTTT. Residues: CAGQAGTDSNQPQHF.

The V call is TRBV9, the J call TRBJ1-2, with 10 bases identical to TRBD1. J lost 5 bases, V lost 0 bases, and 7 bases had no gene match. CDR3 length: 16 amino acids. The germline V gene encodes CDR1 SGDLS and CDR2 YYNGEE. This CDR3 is CASSVGRGTGDYGYTF. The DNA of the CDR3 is TGTGCCAGCAGCGTAGGTCGTGGGACAGGGGATTATGGCTACACCTTC.

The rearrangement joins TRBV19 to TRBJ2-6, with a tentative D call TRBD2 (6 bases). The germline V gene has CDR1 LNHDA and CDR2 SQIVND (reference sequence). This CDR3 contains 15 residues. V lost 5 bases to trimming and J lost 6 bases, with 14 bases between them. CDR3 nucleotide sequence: TGTGCCAGTAGTGCACTAACGGGGGAGGCCAACGTCCTGACTTTC. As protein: CASSALTGEANVLTF.

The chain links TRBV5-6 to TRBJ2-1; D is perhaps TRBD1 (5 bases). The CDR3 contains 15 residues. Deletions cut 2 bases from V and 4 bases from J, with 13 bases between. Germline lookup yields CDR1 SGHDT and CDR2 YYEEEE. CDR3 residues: CASSFAGAPYNEQFF. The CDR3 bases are TGTGCCAGCAGCTTCGCTGGGGCCCCATACAATGAGCAGTTCTTC.

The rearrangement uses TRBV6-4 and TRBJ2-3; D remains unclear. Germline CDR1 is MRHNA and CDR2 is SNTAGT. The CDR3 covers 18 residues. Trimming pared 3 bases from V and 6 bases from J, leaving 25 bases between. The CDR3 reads CASSETPTLQETRDTQYF. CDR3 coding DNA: TGTGCCAGCAGTGAGACCCCCACCCTGCAGGAAACAAGGGATACGCAGTATTTT.

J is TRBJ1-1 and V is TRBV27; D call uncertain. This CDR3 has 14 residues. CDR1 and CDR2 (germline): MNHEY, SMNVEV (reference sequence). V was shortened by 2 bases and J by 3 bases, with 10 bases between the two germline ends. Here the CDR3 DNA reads TGTGCCAGCAGTTTAGGCGACATCTACACTGAAGCTTTCTTT. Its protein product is CASSLGDIYTEAFF.

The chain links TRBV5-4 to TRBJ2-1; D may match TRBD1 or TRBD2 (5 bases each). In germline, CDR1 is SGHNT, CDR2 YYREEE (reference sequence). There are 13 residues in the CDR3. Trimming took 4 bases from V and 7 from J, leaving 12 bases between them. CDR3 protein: CASSGGRANEQFF. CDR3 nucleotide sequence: TGTGCCAGCAGCGGGGGAAGGGCGAATGAGCAGTTCTTC.

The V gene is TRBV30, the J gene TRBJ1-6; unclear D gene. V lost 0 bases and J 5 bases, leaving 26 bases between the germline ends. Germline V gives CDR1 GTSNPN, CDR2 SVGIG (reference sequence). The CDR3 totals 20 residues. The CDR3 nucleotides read TGTGCCTGGAGTGTGAAGGGCCAGCTGGTCAGTAGGATCCATAATTCACCCCTCCACTTT. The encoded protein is CAWSVKGQLVSRIHNSPLHF.

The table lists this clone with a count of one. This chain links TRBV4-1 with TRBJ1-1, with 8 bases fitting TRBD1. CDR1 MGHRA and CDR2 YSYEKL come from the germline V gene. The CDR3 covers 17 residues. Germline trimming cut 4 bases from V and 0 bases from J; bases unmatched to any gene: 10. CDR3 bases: TGCGCCAGCAGCCGACCTTGGACAGGGCGAATGAACACTGAAGCTTTCTTT. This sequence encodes CASSRPWTGRMNTEAFF.

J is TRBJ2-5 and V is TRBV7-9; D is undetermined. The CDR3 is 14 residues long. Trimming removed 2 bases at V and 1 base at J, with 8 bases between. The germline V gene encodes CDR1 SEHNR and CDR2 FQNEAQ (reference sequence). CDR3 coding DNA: TGTGCCAGCAGCTTACAGAGCAGCCAAGAGACCCAGTACTTC. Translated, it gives CASSLQSSQETQYF.

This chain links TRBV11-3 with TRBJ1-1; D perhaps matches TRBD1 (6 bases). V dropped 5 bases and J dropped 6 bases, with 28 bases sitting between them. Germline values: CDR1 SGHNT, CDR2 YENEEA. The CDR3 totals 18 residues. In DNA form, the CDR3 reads TGTGCCAGCAGCACCTTAGATTTGTGGACAGAGGGATACCCTGAAGCTTTCTTT. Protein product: CASSTLDLWTEGYPEAFF.

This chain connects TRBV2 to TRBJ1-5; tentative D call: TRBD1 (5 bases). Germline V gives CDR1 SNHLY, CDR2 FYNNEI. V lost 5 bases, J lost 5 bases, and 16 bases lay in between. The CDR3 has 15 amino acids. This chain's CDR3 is CASSPGVGSDQPQHF. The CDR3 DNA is TGTGCCAGCAGTCCGGGGGTAGGTTCGGATCAGCCCCAGCATTTT. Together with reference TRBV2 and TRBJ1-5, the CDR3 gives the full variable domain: EPEVTQTPSHQVTQMGQEVILRCVPISNHLYFYWYRQILGQKVEFLVSFYNNEISEKSEIFDDQFSVERPDGSNFTLKIRSTKLEDSAMYFCASSPGVGSDQPQHFGDGTRLSIL.

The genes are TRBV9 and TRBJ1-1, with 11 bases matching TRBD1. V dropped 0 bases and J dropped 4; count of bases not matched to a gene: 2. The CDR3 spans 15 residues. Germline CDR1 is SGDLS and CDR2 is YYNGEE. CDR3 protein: CASSVAGTGGTEAFF. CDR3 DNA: TGTGCCAGCAGCGTAGCCGGGACAGGGGGCACTGAAGCTTTCTTT.

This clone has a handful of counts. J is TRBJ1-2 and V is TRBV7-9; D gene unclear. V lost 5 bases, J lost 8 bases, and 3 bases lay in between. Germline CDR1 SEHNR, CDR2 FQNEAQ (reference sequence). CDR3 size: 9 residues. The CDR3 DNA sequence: TGTGCCAGCAGCCCCGGCTACACCTTC. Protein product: CASSPGYTF.

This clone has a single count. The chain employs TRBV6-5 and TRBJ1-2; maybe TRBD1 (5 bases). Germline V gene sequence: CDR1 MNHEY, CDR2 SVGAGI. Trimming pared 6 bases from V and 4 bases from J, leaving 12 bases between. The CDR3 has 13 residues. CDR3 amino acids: CASSGGERYGYTF. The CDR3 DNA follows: TGTGCCAGCAGCGGGGGGGAACGCTATGGCTACACCTTC.

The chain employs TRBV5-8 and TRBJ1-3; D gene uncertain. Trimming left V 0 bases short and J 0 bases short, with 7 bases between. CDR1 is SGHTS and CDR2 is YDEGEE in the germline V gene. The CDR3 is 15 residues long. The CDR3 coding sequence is TGTGCCAGCAGCTTGGACAGCTACTCTGGAAACACCATATATTTT. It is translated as CASSLDSYSGNTIYF.

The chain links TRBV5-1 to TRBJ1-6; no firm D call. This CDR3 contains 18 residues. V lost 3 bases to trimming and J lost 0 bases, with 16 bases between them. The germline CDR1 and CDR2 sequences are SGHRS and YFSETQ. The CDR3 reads CASSSGEWASSYNSPLHF. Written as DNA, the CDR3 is TGCGCCAGCAGCTCGGGAGAGTGGGCCAGCTCCTATAATTCACCCCTCCACTTT. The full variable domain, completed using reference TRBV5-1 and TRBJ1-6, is KAGVTQTPRYLIKTRGQQVTLSCSPISGHRSVSWYQQTPGQGLQFLFEYFSETQRNKGNFPGRFSGRQFSNSRSEMNVSTLELGDSALYLCASSSGEWASSYNSPLHFGNGTRLTVT.

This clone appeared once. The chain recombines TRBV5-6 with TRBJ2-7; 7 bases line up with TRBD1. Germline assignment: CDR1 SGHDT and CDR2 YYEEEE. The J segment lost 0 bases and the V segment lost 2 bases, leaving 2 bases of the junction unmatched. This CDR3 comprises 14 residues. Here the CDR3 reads CASSLGQVSYEQYF. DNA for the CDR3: TGTGCCAGCAGCTTAGGACAGGTCTCCTACGAGCAGTACTTC.

For the CDR3, the DNA is TGTGCCAGCGGAGGGGTAGCGGGGGTCCAAGAGACCCAGTACTTC. It yields the protein CASGGVAGVQETQYF. The chain links TRBV6-1 to TRBJ2-5, with 9 bases fitting TRBD2. The CDR3 contains 15 residues. Germline V gene data show CDR1 as MNHNS and CDR2 as SASEGT. The V gene end was trimmed by 8 bases and the J gene end by 1 base; junction bases not matched to a gene: 8.

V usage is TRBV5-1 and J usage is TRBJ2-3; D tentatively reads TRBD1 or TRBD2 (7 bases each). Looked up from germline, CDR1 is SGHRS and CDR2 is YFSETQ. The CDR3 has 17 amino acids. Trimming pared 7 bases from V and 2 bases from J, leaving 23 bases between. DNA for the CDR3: TGCGCCAGCTCGCCGAACCCCCAGGGGGGGAACACAGATACGCAGTATTTT. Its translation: CASSPNPQGGNTDTQYF.

The CDR3 protein is CASSGNSPLHF. In DNA form, the CDR3 reads TGTGCCAGCAGTGGAAATTCACCCCTCCACTTT. The rearrangement joins TRBV6-6 to TRBJ1-6; D unclear. The CDR3 has 11 residues. V lost 5 bases and J 7 bases, leaving 3 bases between the germline ends. The germline V gene encodes CDR1 MNHNY and CDR2 SVGAGI (reference sequence).